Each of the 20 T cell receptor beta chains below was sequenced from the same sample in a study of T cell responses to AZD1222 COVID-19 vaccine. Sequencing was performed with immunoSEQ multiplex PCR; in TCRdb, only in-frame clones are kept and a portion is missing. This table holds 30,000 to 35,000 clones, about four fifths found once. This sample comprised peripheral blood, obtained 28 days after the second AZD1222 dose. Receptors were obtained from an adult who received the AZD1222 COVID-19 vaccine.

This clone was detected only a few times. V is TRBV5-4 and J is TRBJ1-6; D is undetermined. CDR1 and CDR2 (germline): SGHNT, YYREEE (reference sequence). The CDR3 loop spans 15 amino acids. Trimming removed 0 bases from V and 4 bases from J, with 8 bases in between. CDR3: CASSLGPGYNSPLHF. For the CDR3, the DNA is TGTGCCAGCAGCTTGGGTCCGGGTTATAATTCACCCCTCCACTTT.

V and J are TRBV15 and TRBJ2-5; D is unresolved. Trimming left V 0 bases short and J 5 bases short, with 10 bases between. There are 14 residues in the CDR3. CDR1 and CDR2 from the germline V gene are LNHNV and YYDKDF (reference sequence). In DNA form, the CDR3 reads TGTGCCACCAGCAGAGATTCTGGTAGGGAGACCCAGTACTTC. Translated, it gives CATSRDSGRETQYF.

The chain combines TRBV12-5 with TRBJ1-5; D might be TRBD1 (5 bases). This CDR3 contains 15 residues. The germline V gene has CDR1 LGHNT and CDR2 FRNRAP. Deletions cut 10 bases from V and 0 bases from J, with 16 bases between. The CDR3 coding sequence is TGTGCTACATCGGTGCAGGGAGTTAGCAATCAGCCCCAGCATTTT. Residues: CATSVQGVSNQPQHF.

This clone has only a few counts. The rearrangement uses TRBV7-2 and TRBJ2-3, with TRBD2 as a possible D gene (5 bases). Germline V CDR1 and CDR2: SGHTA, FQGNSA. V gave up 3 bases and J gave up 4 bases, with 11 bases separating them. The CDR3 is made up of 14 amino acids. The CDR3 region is CASSFSQRPDTQYF. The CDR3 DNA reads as TGTGCCAGCAGCTTCTCTCAGCGGCCAGATACGCAGTATTTT.

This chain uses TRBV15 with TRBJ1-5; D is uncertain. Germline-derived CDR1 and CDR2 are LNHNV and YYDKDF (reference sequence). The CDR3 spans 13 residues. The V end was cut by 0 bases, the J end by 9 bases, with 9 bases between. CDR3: CATSRDNQSPQHF. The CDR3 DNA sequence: TGTGCCACCAGCAGAGATAATCAGTCGCCCCAGCATTTT.

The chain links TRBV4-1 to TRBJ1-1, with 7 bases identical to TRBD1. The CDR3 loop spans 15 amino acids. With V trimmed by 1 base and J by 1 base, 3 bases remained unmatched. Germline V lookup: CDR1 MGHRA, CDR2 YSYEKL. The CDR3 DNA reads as TGCGCCAGCAGCCAAGGGCCAGGGGGGAACACTGAAGCTTTCTTT. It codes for CASSQGPGGNTEAFF.

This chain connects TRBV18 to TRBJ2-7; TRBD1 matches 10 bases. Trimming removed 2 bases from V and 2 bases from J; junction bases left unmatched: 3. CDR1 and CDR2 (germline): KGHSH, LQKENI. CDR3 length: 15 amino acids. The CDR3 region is CASSPGTGEPYEQYV. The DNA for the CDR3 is TGTGCCAGCTCACCAGGGACAGGGGAGCCCTACGAGCAGTACGTC.

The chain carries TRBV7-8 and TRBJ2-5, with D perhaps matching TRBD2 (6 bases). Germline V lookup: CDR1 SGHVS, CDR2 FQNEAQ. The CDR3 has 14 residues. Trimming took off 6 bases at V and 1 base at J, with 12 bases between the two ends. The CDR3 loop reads CASRPTSIQETQYF. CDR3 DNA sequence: TGTGCCAGCAGACCAACTAGCATCCAAGAGACCCAGTACTTC.

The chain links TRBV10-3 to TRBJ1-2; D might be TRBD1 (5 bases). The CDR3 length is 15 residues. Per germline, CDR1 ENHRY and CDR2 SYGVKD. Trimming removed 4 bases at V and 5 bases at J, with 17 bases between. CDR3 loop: CAISGGLEAGYGYTF. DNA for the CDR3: TGTGCCATCAGTGGGGGACTTGAGGCGGGTTATGGCTACACCTTC.

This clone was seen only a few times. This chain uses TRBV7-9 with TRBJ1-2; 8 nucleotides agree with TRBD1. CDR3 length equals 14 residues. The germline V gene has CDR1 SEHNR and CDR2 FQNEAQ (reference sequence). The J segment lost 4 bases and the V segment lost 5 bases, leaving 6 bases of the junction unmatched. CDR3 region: CASSHGDRIYGYTF. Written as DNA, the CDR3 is TGTGCCAGCAGCCACGGGGACAGGATCTATGGCTACACCTTC.

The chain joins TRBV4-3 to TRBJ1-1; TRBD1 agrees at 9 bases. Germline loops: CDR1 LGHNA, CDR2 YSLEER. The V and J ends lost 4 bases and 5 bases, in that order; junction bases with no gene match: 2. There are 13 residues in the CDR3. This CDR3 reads CASSPGTGTEAFF. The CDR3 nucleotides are TGCGCCAGCAGCCCCGGGACAGGGACTGAAGCTTTCTTT.

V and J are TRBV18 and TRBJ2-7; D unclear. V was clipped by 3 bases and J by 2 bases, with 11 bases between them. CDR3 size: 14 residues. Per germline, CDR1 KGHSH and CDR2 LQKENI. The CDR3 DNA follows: TGTGCCAGCTCACCCCTCGTCAGACCCTACGAGCAGTACTTC. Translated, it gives CASSPLVRPYEQYF.

CDR3 in DNA: TGTGCCAGCTCACCTTGGGACACTGGAGATACGCAGTATTTT. It codes for CASSPWDTGDTQYF. The V call is TRBV18, the J call TRBJ2-3; perhaps TRBD1 as D (6 bases). Trimming shortened V by 3 bases and J by 5 bases, and 12 bases separated the two germline ends. Per the germline V gene, CDR1 is KGHSH and CDR2 is LQKENI. The CDR3 length is 14 residues.

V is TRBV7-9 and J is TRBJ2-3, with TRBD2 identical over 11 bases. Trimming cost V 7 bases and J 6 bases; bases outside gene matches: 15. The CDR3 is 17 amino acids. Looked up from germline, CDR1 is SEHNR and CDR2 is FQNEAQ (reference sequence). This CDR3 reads CASTKARLAGGGDTQYF. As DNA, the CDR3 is TGTGCCAGCACCAAGGCGCGGCTAGCGGGGGGAGGGGATACGCAGTATTTT.

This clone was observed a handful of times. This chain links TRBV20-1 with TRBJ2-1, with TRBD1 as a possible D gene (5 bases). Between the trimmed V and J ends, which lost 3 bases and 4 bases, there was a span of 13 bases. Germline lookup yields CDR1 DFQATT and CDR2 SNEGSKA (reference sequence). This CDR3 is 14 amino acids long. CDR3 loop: CSASKSQGYNEQFF. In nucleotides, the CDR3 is TGCAGTGCTAGTAAATCTCAGGGTTACAATGAGCAGTTCTTC.

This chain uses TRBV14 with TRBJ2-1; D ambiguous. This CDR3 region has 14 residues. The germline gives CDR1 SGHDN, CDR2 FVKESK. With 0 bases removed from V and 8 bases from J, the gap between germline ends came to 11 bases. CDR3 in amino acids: CASSQDFSQHEQFF. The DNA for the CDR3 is TGTGCCAGCAGCCAAGATTTTAGCCAGCATGAGCAGTTCTTC.

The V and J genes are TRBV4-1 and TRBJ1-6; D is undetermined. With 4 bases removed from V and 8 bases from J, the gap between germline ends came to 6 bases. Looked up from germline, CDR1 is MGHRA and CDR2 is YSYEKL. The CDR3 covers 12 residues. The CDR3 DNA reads TGCGCCAGCAGCCTCCCATATTCACCCCTCCACTTT. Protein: CASSLPYSPLHF.

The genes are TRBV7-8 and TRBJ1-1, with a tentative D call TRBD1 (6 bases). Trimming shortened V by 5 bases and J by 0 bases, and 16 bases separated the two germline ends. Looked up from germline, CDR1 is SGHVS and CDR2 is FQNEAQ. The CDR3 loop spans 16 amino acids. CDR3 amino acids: CASSPMRGGMNTEAFF. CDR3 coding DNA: TGTGCCAGCAGCCCCATGAGAGGGGGTATGAACACTGAAGCTTTCTTT.

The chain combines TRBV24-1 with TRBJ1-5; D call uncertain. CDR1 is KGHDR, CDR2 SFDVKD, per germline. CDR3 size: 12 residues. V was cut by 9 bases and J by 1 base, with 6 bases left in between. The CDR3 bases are TGTGCCACCGTGGACAGCAATCAGCCCCAGCATTTT. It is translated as CATVDSNQPQHF.

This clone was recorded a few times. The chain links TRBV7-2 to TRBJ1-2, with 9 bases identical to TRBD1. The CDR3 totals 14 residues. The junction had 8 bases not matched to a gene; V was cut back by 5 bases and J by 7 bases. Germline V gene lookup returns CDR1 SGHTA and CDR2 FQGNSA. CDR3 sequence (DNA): TGTGCCAGCAGCCTAAACAGGGGGCAGGGTGGCTACACCTTC. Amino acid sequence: CASSLNRGQGGYTF. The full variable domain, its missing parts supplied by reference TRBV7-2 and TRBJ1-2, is GAGVSQSPSNKVTEKGKDVELRCDPISGHTALYWYRQSLGQGLEFLIYFQGNSAPDKSGLPSDRFSAERTGGSVSTLTIQRTQQEDSAVYLCASSLNRGQGGYTFGSGTRLTVV.